A single sample gave rise to the 16 T cell receptor beta chains below, sequenced in a study of beta chain features in type 1 diabetes (dated by TCRdb to the late 2010s). These receptors' targets are unknown. Receptors were amplified or captured by the immunoSEQ multiplex PCR assay. All of the isolated RNA was reverse transcribed with the High Capacity cDNA Reverse Transcription Kit, so expressed TCRB transcripts were sequenced. The table comes from immuneACCESS by way of TCRdb, which keeps in-frame sequences with V and J called. Part of the clones is missing from these tables; in studies checked, under half for an unresolved V gene and the rest for unknown reasons. The sample has 300,000 or so clones on record, roughly 13% of them singletons. In total, the top ten clones hold roughly 0.015% of the sample. Results and caveats for the whole study, not just this receptor: A moderate but significant shortening of TCRB CDR3 length was observed in type 1 diabetes patients in all four CD4+ subsets.

Source material: naive CD4+ T cells from blood. What the cell subset or site label conveys for this sample: true naive CD4+ T cells. Receptor source: a woman aged 18-30 years with type 1 diabetes.

This clone has just a few counts. V and J are TRBV5-1 and TRBJ2-1; D unclear. From germline, CDR1 is SGHRS and CDR2 YFSETQ. Trimming left V 4 bases short and J 0 bases short, with 14 bases between. The CDR3 sequence is 16 residues long. The CDR3 spells CASSLSTTLSYNEQFF. The CDR3 coding sequence is TGCGCCAGCAGCCTGAGCACCACTCTCTCCTACAATGAGCAGTTCTTC.

This clone has more than one count but fewer than ten. This chain connects TRBV18 to TRBJ2-3, with a tentative D call TRBD2 (5 bases). The CDR3 loop spans 14 amino acids. Trimming left V 3 bases short and J 4 bases short, with 11 bases between. Germline loops: CDR1 KGHSH, CDR2 LQKENI. The CDR3 DNA is TGTGCCAGCTCACCTCCGGAGGCCCCAGATACGCAGTATTTT. Amino acids: CASSPPEAPDTQYF.

V and J are TRBV27 and TRBJ2-7; 8 nucleotides match TRBD2. Per germline, CDR1 MNHEY and CDR2 SMNVEV (reference sequence). This CDR3 region has 14 residues. Losses at the gene ends were 4 bases for V and 6 bases for J; bases not matched to a gene: 8. This CDR3 is CASSSRTLAGEQYF. CDR3 nucleotides: TGTGCCAGCAGTTCCCGAACCCTAGCGGGCGAGCAGTACTTC.

As to this clone: Other DNA sequences from this sample encode an identical CDR3 as well. V is TRBV6-6 and J is TRBJ2-7; D might be TRBD2 (5 bases). Trimming left V 5 bases short and J 4 bases short, with 9 bases between. Germline V gives CDR1 MNHNY, CDR2 SVGAGI (reference sequence). The CDR3 has 12 residues. CDR3 sequence (DNA): TGTGCCAGCAGTCCCTCGGGGTACGAGCAGTACGTC. Protein product: CASSPSGYEQYV.

The chain has TRBV30 and TRBJ2-2; 8 bases match TRBD1. V shed 0 bases and J 6 bases; nucleotides not matched to a gene: 6. The CDR3 has 15 amino acids. CDR1 is GTSNPN, CDR2 SVGIG, per germline (reference sequence). CDR3 in amino acids: CAWSVRTGWSGELFF. Written as DNA, the CDR3 is TGTGCCTGGAGTGTACGGACAGGGTGGTCCGGGGAGCTGTTTTTT.

This rearrangement joins TRBV7-8 to TRBJ2-1; 11 nucleotides match TRBD2. This CDR3 has 17 amino acids. Losses at the gene ends were 1 base for V and 8 bases for J; bases not matched to a gene: 10. The germline CDR1 and CDR2 sequences are SGHVS and FQNEAQ. The CDR3 nucleotides read TGTGCCAGCAGCTTAGGTAGCCTAGCGGGAGGAAAAGATGAGCAGTTCTTC. Residues: CASSLGSLAGGKDEQFF.

V usage is TRBV27 and J usage is TRBJ1-1; D uncertain. From germline, CDR1 is MNHEY and CDR2 SMNVEV (reference sequence). The CDR3 is made up of 11 amino acids. V lost 5 bases and J 3 bases, leaving 4 bases between the germline ends. The CDR3: CASSAYTEAFF. CDR3 coding DNA: TGTGCCAGCAGTGCGTACACTGAAGCTTTCTTT.

The rearrangement links TRBV30 to TRBJ1-2; 8 bases are a match to TRBD1. This CDR3 has 12 residues. The V and J ends lost 5 bases and 4 bases, in that order; junction bases with no gene match: 3. Germline assignment: CDR1 GTSNPN and CDR2 SVGIG (reference sequence). The CDR3, as DNA: TGTGCCTGGGCACAGGGGGGCTATGGCTACACCTTC. This codes for CAWAQGGYGYTF.

V gene TRBV18 combines with J gene TRBJ1-5; maybe TRBD1 (5 bases). The CDR3 consists of 14 residues. Germline loops: CDR1 KGHSH, CDR2 LQKENI. Trimming took 3 bases from V and 8 from J, leaving 14 bases between them. The CDR3 here is CASSPLGGREPQHF. CDR3 in DNA: TGTGCCAGCTCACCCCTCGGGGGGAGGGAGCCCCAGCATTTT.

This clone was detected a few times. This sequence joins TRBV14 and TRBJ2-7, with a possible D match to TRBD2 (5 bases). V was pared by 1 base and J by 2 bases, with 15 bases between. Looked up from germline, CDR1 is SGHDN and CDR2 is FVKESK. The CDR3 runs 16 residues. CDR3 in amino acids: CASSQGHNRGPYEQYF. The CDR3 bases are TGTGCCAGCAGCCAAGGCCACAATAGAGGGCCCTACGAGCAGTACTTC. Using reference TRBV14 and TRBJ2-7 for the parts outside the CDR3, the full variable domain is EAGVTQFPSHSVIEKGQTVTLRCDPISGHDNLYWYRRVMGKEIKFLLHFVKESKQDESGMPNNRFLAERTGGTYSTLKVQPAELEDSGVYFCASSQGHNRGPYEQYFGPGTRLTVT.

In this sample, this clone turned up a few times. V gene TRBV27 combines with J gene TRBJ2-5, with no clear D. This CDR3 is 13 amino acids long. Trimming took off 0 bases at V and 11 bases at J, with 13 bases between the two ends. Looked up from germline, CDR1 is MNHEY and CDR2 is SMNVEV (reference sequence). The CDR3 reads CASSLSVSGEQYF. The CDR3 DNA is TGTGCCAGCAGTTTATCGGTGTCGGGTGAGCAGTACTTC.

The chain uses TRBV7-2 and TRBJ1-2, with TRBD1 matching over 10 bases. Germline CDR1 SGHTA, CDR2 FQGNSA. The CDR3 length is 15 residues. The trim removed 4 bases at V and 4 bases at J, leaving 6 bases unmatched. The CDR3, as DNA: TGTGCCAGCAGCTCCGACAGGGGGCTAGGCTATGGCTACACCTTC. Translating it yields CASSSDRGLGYGYTF.

This clone was seen more than once but under ten times. V is TRBV28 and J is TRBJ2-1; D not certain. V lost 3 bases, J lost 11 bases, and 11 bases lay in between. The germline V gene has CDR1 MDHEN and CDR2 SYDVKM. This CDR3 is built from 12 residues. The CDR3 nucleotides read TGTGCCAGCAGTTTTCAGGTAGGAAAGCAGTTCTTC. Translating gives CASSFQVGKQFF.

This chain uses TRBV7-7 with TRBJ2-1; D is unresolved. V gave up 5 bases and J gave up 5 bases, with 7 bases separating them. This CDR3 comprises 12 residues. Germline V lookup: CDR1 SSHAT, CDR2 FNYEAQ (reference sequence). The CDR3 spells CASSPIDNEQFF. The CDR3 DNA is TGTGCCAGCAGCCCCATTGACAATGAGCAGTTCTTC.

This clone was recorded a few times. V usage is TRBV29-1 and J usage is TRBJ1-1, with 9 bases identical to TRBD1. The V segment lost 1 base and the J segment 0 bases; nucleotides outside the gene matches: 6. Germline V CDR1 and CDR2: SQVTM, ANQGSEA. This CDR3 is 16 amino acids long. The CDR3 region has the DNA TGCAGCGTTGAAGGGACAGGGGATCTCGTGAACACTGAAGCTTTCTTT. This translates into CSVEGTGDLVNTEAFF.

This chain links TRBV30 with TRBJ1-2; weak D call: TRBD1 (5 bases). Germline values: CDR1 GTSNPN, CDR2 SVGIG (reference sequence). The CDR3 has 15 residues. V dropped 2 bases and J dropped 1 base, with 14 bases sitting between them. The CDR3: CAWSYATALNYGYTF. Written as DNA, the CDR3 is TGTGCCTGGAGTTACGCGACAGCGCTTAACTATGGCTACACCTTC.